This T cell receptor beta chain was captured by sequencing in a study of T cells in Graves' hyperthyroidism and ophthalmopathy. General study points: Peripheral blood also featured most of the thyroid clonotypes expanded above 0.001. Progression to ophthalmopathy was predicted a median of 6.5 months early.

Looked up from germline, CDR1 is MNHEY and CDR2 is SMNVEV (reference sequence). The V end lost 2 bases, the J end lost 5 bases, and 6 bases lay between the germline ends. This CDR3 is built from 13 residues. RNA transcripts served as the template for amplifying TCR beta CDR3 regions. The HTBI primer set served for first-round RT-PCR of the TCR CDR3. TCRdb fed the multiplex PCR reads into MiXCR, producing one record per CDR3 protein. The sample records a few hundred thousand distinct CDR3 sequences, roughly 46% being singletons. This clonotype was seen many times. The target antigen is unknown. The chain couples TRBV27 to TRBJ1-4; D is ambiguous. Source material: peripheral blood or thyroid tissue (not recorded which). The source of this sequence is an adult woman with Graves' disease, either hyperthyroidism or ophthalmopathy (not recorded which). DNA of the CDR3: TGTGCCAGCAGTTTAGCCACGAATGAAAAACTGTTTTTT. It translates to CASSLATNEKLFF. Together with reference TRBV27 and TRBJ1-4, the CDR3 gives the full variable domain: EAQVTQNPRYLITVTGKKLTVTCSQNMNHEYMSWYRQDPGLGLRQIYYSMNVEVTDKGDVPEGYKVSRKEKRNFPLILESPSPNQTSLYFCASSLATNEKLFFGSGTQLSVL.